The 20 T cell receptor beta chains given below trace back to one sample, sequenced in a study of CD8 T cells in Susac syndrome. Reverse transcription of about 0.45 to 1 ug RNA used random hexamers. TCRdb processed the immunoSEQ multiplex PCR reads anew with MiXCR; each CDR3 protein has one entry. The data hold some 300,000 distinct CDR3 sequences, with over 75% observed a single time. The specimen sequenced was CD8+ T cells from PBMCs. These receptors came from a human donor with multiple sclerosis.

The chain has TRBV5-6 and TRBJ2-5; 8 bases are shared with TRBD2. The CDR3 loop spans 17 amino acids. In germline, CDR1 is SGHDT, CDR2 YYEEEE. Trimming at V came to 0 bases and at J to 4 bases, leaving 11 bases not matched to a gene. CDR3 sequence: CASSLDISGVSTETQYF. The CDR3 DNA follows: TGTGCCAGCAGCTTGGATATTAGCGGGGTTTCGACAGAGACCCAGTACTTC.

The gene calls are TRBV9 and TRBJ2-1; 7 bases are a match to TRBD1. The CDR3 covers 16 residues. CDR1 SGDLS and CDR2 YYNGEE come from the germline V gene. Trimming removed 0 bases from V and 8 bases from J; junction bases left unmatched: 11. The CDR3 protein is CASSVEWGQGVDEQFF. The DNA for the CDR3 is TGTGCCAGCAGCGTAGAGTGGGGGCAGGGGGTCGATGAGCAGTTCTTC.

The chain is built from TRBV5-4 and TRBJ2-7, with D unclear. Germline lookup yields CDR1 SGHNT and CDR2 YYREEE (reference sequence). This CDR3 has 13 amino acids. Trimming pared 0 bases from V and 3 bases from J, leaving 7 bases between. CDR3 sequence reads: CASSLDSYYEQYF. The CDR3 DNA follows: TGTGCCAGCAGCTTGGACAGCTACTACGAGCAGTACTTC.

V gene TRBV6-2 or TRBV6-3 combines with J gene TRBJ1-5; D call uncertain. Trimming took 0 bases from V and 4 from J, leaving 10 bases between them. Per the germline V gene, CDR1 is MNHEY and CDR2 is SVGEGT. The CDR3 has 15 amino acids. DNA of the CDR3: TGTGCCAGCAGTTACTCAGAGCCTAGGAATCAGCCCCAGCATTTT. Protein product: CASSYSEPRNQPQHF.

The V call is TRBV14, the J call TRBJ2-7, with D maybe TRBD1 (6 bases). The CDR3 is made up of 15 amino acids. Trimming removed 2 bases from V and 3 bases from J, with 14 bases in between. Germline V gene data show CDR1 as SGHDN and CDR2 as FVKESK. The chain's CDR3 is CASSQYPGAIYEQYF. The CDR3, as DNA: TGTGCCAGCAGCCAATACCCAGGGGCTATCTACGAGCAGTACTTC.

The chain couples TRBV2 to TRBJ2-3, with a possible D match to TRBD2 (6 bases). V shed 2 bases and J shed 0 bases, with 12 bases lying between them. The CDR3 contains 16 residues. Germline V gene data show CDR1 as SNHLY and CDR2 as FYNNEI. This CDR3 reads CASSERGSGSTDTQYF. The DNA for the CDR3 is TGTGCCAGCAGTGAAAGAGGAAGCGGGAGCACAGATACGCAGTATTTT.

V and J are TRBV20-1 and TRBJ1-1; no clear D. Germline-derived CDR1 and CDR2 are DFQATT and SNEGSKA (reference sequence). This CDR3 region has 8 residues. The V end lost 5 bases, the J end lost 8 bases, and 3 bases lay between the germline ends. The CDR3 is CSAGEAFF. The CDR3 DNA sequence: TGCAGTGCTGGGGAAGCTTTCTTT.

This chain joins TRBV7-3 and TRBJ2-1; TRBD1 matches 8 bases. From germline, CDR1 is SGHTA and CDR2 FQGTGA. Germline trimming cut 4 bases from V and 6 bases from J; bases unmatched to any gene: 8. The CDR3 sequence is 15 residues long. The CDR3 loop is CASSSAGTGINEQFF. CDR3 in DNA: TGTGCCAGCAGCTCCGCCGGGACAGGTATCAATGAGCAGTTCTTC.

The CDR3 spells CATSRLDGFYEQYF. CDR3 bases: TGTGCCACCAGCAGACTTGACGGATTTTACGAGCAGTACTTC. The V call is TRBV15, the J call TRBJ2-7; D is undetermined. CDR1 and CDR2 (germline): LNHNV, YYDKDF (reference sequence). The CDR3 runs 14 residues. V gave up 2 bases and J gave up 4 bases, with 12 bases separating them.

This clonotype has only a few counts. The chain combines TRBV12-3 or TRBV12-4 with TRBJ2-5; 9 bases match TRBD2. The CDR3 is 14 residues long. J gave up 4 bases and V 4 bases, and 4 bases lay outside the gene matches. The CDR3 protein is CASSSGLARETQYF. In DNA, the CDR3 is TGTGCCAGCAGTTCGGGACTAGCAAGAGAGACCCAGTACTTC.

Only one count was recorded for this clonotype. The chain links TRBV19 to TRBJ2-7; D gene ambiguous. This CDR3 has 13 amino acids. V was shortened by 1 base and J by 5 bases, with 9 bases between the two germline ends. Germline CDR1 LNHDA, CDR2 SQIVND (reference sequence). The CDR3, as DNA: TGTGCCAGTAGTATAGCGGGCGCAGACGAGCAGTACTTC. This encodes CASSIAGADEQYF.

The chain joins TRBV12-3 or TRBV12-4 to TRBJ2-1, with 7 bases fitting TRBD1. V lost 9 bases to trimming and J lost 3 bases; unmatched junction nucleotides: 14. There are 16 residues in the CDR3. The CDR3 sequence is CASGENGNRGYNEQFF. The CDR3 region has the DNA TGTGCCAGTGGGGAAAATGGGAACAGGGGCTACAATGAGCAGTTCTTC.

V and J are TRBV29-1 and TRBJ2-2; 9 bases map to TRBD1. The V gene end was trimmed by 6 bases and the J gene end by 3 bases; junction bases not matched to a gene: 5. Germline assignment: CDR1 SQVTM and CDR2 ANQGSEA. The CDR3 is 14 amino acids. The DNA of the CDR3 is TGCAGCGTGCCCGGGACAGGGTACACCGGGGAGCTGTTTTTT. Amino acid sequence: CSVPGTGYTGELFF.

The chain joins TRBV27 to TRBJ2-1; 7 nucleotides line up with TRBD2. V shed 6 bases and J 2 bases; nucleotides not matched to a gene: 10. The CDR3 is 16 residues long. CDR1 and CDR2 (germline): MNHEY, SMNVEV (reference sequence). CDR3 protein: CASRPEGTTTYNEQFF. The DNA of the CDR3 is TGTGCCAGCAGGCCTGAAGGGACTACCACCTACAATGAGCAGTTCTTC.

The chain joins TRBV13 to TRBJ2-5; 9 bases are shared with TRBD2. This CDR3 has 14 residues. V lost 6 bases to trimming and J lost 2 bases; unmatched junction nucleotides: 4. The germline V gene encodes CDR1 PRHDT and CDR2 FYEKMQ (reference sequence). CDR3 sequence: CASSPTSGQETQYF. CDR3 coding DNA: TGTGCCAGCAGTCCGACTAGCGGACAAGAGACCCAGTACTTC.

The chain carries TRBV5-5 and TRBJ2-7; a possible D gene is TRBD1 (5 bases). The CDR3 sequence is 15 residues long. V lost 0 bases, J lost 1 base, and 11 bases lay in between. Germline V CDR1 and CDR2: SGHKS, YYEKEE (reference sequence). This chain's CDR3 is CASSLARAPSYEQYF. The DNA for the CDR3 is TGTGCCAGCAGCTTGGCCAGGGCCCCATCCTACGAGCAGTACTTC.

The rearrangement uses TRBV9 and TRBJ2-7; 8 nucleotides agree with TRBD2. V shed 3 bases, J shed 4 bases, and the junction held 9 bases outside the gene matches. Per the germline V gene, CDR1 is SGDLS and CDR2 is YYNGEE. CDR3 length: 15 amino acids. CDR3 region: CASSAGGTRHYEQYF. The DNA for the CDR3 is TGTGCCAGCAGCGCCGGCGGGACTAGGCATTACGAGCAGTACTTC.

The chain is built from TRBV6-5 and TRBJ1-2; possible D gene TRBD1, 6 bases. Germline V lookup: CDR1 MNHEY, CDR2 SVGAGI. The V and J ends lost 7 bases and 5 bases respectively, with 20 bases between them. The CDR3 is made up of 15 amino acids. The CDR3 nucleotides are TGTGCCAGCATAGGGCCAATTCGACAGGAATATGGCTACACCTTC. Its protein product is CASIGPIRQEYGYTF.

This clonotype was recorded only once. This chain links TRBV19 with TRBJ2-2, with TRBD2 matching 14 bases. J gave up 4 bases and V 5 bases, and 6 bases lay outside the gene matches. The CDR3 spans 17 residues. Germline V lookup: CDR1 LNHDA, CDR2 SQIVND (reference sequence). CDR3 nucleotides: TGTGCCAGTAGTGTCGGGACTAGCGGGGGCCGCACCGGGGAGCTGTTTTTT. Protein: CASSVGTSGGRTGELFF.

V usage is TRBV30 and J usage is TRBJ2-1; possible D gene TRBD1, 5 bases. The CDR3 has 12 residues. Germline loops: CDR1 GTSNPN, CDR2 SVGIG (reference sequence). The ends were cut back, 8 bases at V and 6 bases at J, with 14 bases in the middle. DNA for the CDR3: TGTGCCGCTTTCCGACAGATCAATGAGCAGTTCTTC. Amino acids: CAAFRQINEQFF.